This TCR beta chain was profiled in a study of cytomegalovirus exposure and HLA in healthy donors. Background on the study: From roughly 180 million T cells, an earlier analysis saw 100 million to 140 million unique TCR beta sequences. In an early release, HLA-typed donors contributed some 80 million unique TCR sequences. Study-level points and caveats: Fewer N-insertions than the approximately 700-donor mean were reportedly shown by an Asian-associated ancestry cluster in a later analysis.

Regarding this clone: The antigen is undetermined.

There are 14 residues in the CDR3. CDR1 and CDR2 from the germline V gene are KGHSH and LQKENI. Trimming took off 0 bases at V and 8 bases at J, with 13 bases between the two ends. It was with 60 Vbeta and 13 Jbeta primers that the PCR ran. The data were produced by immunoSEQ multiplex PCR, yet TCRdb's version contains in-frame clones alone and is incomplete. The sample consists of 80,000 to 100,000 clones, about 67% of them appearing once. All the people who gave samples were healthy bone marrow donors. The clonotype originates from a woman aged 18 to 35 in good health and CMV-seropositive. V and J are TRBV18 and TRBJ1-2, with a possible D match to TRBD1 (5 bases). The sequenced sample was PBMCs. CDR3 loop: CASSPPVRGRGYTF. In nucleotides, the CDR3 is TGTGCCAGCTCACCACCGGTCCGGGGGAGAGGCTACACCTTC.